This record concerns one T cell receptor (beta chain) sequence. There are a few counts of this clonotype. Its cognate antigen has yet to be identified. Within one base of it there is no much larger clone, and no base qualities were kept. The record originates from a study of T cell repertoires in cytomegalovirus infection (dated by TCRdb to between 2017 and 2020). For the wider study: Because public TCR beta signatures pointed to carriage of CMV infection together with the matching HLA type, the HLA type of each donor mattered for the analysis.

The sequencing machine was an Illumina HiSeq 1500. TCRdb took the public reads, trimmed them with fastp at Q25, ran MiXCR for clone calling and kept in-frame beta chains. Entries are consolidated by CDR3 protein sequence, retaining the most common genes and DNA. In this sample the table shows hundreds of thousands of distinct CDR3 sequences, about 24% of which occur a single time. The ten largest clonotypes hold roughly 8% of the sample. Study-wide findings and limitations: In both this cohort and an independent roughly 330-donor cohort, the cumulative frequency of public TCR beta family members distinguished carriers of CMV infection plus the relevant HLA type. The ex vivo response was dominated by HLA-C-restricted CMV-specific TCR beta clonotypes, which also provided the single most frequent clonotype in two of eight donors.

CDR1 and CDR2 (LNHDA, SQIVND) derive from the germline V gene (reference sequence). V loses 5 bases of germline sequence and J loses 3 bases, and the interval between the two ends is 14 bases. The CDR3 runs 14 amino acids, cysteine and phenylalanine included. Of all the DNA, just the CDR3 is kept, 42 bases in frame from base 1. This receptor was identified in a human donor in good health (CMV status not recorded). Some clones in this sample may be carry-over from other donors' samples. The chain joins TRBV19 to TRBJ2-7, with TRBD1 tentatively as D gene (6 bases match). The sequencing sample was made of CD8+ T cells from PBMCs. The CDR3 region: CASSAVTGSYEQYF. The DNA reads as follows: TGTGCCAGTAGTGCCGTAACAGGGAGCTACGAGCAGTACTTC.